This T cell receptor (beta chain) emerged from a study of shared clonotypes between healthy human individuals. Whole-study results and caveats: Shared clonotypes: approximately 5.3% naive CD4, 3% to 3.5% naive CD8, less than 2.5% memory CD4, approximately 0.4% memory CD8. Investigators expected sequencing depth to affect clonotype sharing among donors.

Worth noting for this clone: What it binds is unknown.

Germline CDR1 reads SEHNR; CDR2 reads FQNEAQ (reference sequence). The J segment lost 2 bases and the V segment lost 5 bases, leaving 6 bases of the junction unmatched. This CDR3 comprises 15 residues. The study ran the assay at deep level. Sorted subsets were amplified in replicate PCRs using 200 ng DNA, approximately 30,000 T cell genomes. Some clones are missing from TCRdb's copy, which holds only in-frame ones; the method was immunoSEQ multiplex PCR. The data show approximately 2.4 million clones, more than 90% seen once. The specimen sequenced was naive CD4+ T cells sorted from blood. Subset here: CD45RA+ positively selected. V usage is TRBV7-9 and J usage is TRBJ2-7; TRBD2 agrees at 10 bases. This clonotype originated in a man younger than 35 in good health. The CDR3 region has the DNA TGTGCCAGCAGCATCGGAACTAGCGGGACCTACGAGCAGTACTTC. This sequence encodes CASSIGTSGTYEQYF.